This passage covers 17 T cell receptor beta chains from one sample sequenced in a study of blood T cell repertoires in COVID-19. The data were produced by immunoSEQ multiplex PCR, yet TCRdb's version contains in-frame clones alone and is incomplete. Of 200,000 to 250,000 clones listed, about 85% are singletons. The sequenced sample was PBMCs or T cells enriched from blood (not recorded which). All receptors come from a man in his forties who had recovered from COVID-19.

The chain links TRBV5-1 to TRBJ2-3; the match to TRBD1 covers 9 bases. CDR1 SGHRS and CDR2 YFSETQ come from the germline V gene. V was clipped by 4 bases and J by 4 bases; unmatched bases: 7. CDR3 size: 15 residues. In DNA, the CDR3 is TGCGCCAGCAGCCTGGGACAGGGTCGCCCAGATACGCAGTATTTT. Its protein is CASSLGQGRPDTQYF.

The chain has TRBV15 and TRBJ2-2; 13 bases are a match to TRBD2. This CDR3 is 16 amino acids long. Germline CDR1 and CDR2: LNHNV and YYDKDF (reference sequence). V lost 4 bases, J lost 6 bases, and 5 bases stayed unmatched. CDR3 nucleotide sequence: TGTGCCACCAGCACAGGACTAGCGGGAGCGGCCGGGGAGCTGTTTTTT. This sequence encodes CATSTGLAGAAGELFF.

The rearrangement links TRBV27 to TRBJ1-6, with D hard to call. The CDR3 runs to 14 residues. V lost 5 bases, J lost 11 bases, and 16 bases lay in between. Germline V gene sequence: CDR1 MNHEY, CDR2 SMNVEV (reference sequence). CDR3 residues: CASSHPGYSTPLHF. CDR3 nucleotide sequence: TGTGCCAGCAGTCATCCCGGGTACTCGACACCCCTCCACTTT.

The CDR3 here is CSASSYAGINQPQHF. CDR3 in DNA: TGCAGTGCTAGTTCATATGCAGGGATAAATCAGCCCCAGCATTTT. The rearrangement links TRBV20-1 to TRBJ1-5; the D gene is possibly TRBD1 (5 bases). Deletions cut 3 bases from V and 4 bases from J, with 16 bases between. In germline, CDR1 is DFQATT, CDR2 SNEGSKA (reference sequence). The CDR3 sequence is 15 residues long.

V usage is TRBV19 and J usage is TRBJ1-1, with TRBD1 matching over 11 bases. Trimming cost V 5 bases and J 4 bases; bases outside gene matches: 3. CDR1 and CDR2 (germline): LNHDA, SQIVND (reference sequence). The CDR3 is 14 amino acids. CDR3 protein: CASSVGTGGTEAFF. The CDR3 DNA is TGTGCCAGTAGTGTCGGGACAGGGGGCACTGAAGCTTTCTTT.

CDR3 amino acids: CASSPTTGVNYGYTF. The CDR3, as DNA: TGTGCCAGCTCACCGACCACAGGGGTTAACTATGGCTACACCTTC. The chain links TRBV18 to TRBJ1-2; 7 bases match TRBD1. There are 15 residues in the CDR3. With 3 bases clipped from V and 1 base from J, the junction kept 5 bases outside the gene matches. Germline-derived CDR1 and CDR2 are KGHSH and LQKENI.

The chain carries TRBV13 and TRBJ2-7; TRBD1 matches at 7 bases. The CDR3 is made up of 14 amino acids. Germline V gene data show CDR1 as PRHDT and CDR2 as FYEKMQ (reference sequence). Losses at the gene ends were 6 bases for V and 2 bases for J; bases not matched to a gene: 7. In DNA, the CDR3 is TGTGCCAGCAGGTTGGGGACAGAAGCCTACGAGCAGTACTTC. Protein sequence: CASRLGTEAYEQYF.

This clone was recorded a few times. The chain has TRBV19 and TRBJ1-5, with no clear D. The CDR3 has 15 amino acids. The germline V gene encodes CDR1 LNHDA and CDR2 SQIVND (reference sequence). V was cut by 5 bases and J by 2 bases, with 13 bases left in between. The CDR3 protein is CASSAEVVGNQPQHF. Here the CDR3 DNA reads TGTGCCAGTAGTGCTGAGGTCGTCGGCAATCAGCCCCAGCATTTT. The full variable domain, rest sourced from reference TRBV19 and TRBJ1-5, is DGGITQSPKYLFRKEGQNVTLSCEQNLNHDAMYWYRQDPGQGLRLIYYSQIVNDFQKGDIAEGYSVSREKKESFPLTVTSAQKNPTAFYLCASSAEVVGNQPQHFGDGTRLSIL.

This clone has at least ten counts. This sequence joins TRBV6-2 or TRBV6-3 and TRBJ2-1, with 10 bases lining up with TRBD1. This CDR3 region has 15 residues. The J segment lost 0 bases and the V segment lost 4 bases, leaving 0 bases of the junction unmatched. CDR1 MNHEY and CDR2 SVGEGT come from the germline V gene. CDR3 residues: CASSWTGGSYNEQFF. In DNA form, the CDR3 reads TGTGCCAGCAGTTGGACAGGGGGCTCCTACAATGAGCAGTTCTTC.

The chain joins TRBV29-1 to TRBJ1-2; D possibly corresponds to TRBD1 (6 bases). The CDR3 totals 14 residues. The V gene's germline CDR1 is SQVTM and CDR2 ANQGSEA. The germline V and J ends were trimmed by 4 bases and 2 bases, with 14 bases remaining between them. The DNA for the CDR3 is TGCAGCGTTGGGTTACCGGGACACAACTATGGCTACACCTTC. The encoded protein is CSVGLPGHNYGYTF.

This rearrangement joins TRBV7-9 to TRBJ2-7; D is undetermined. V was pared by 5 bases and J by 3 bases, with 8 bases between. There are 12 residues in the CDR3. The germline V gene encodes CDR1 SEHNR and CDR2 FQNEAQ (reference sequence). The CDR3 loop reads CASSGRFYEQYF. CDR3 coding DNA: TGTGCCAGCAGCGGGCGTTTCTACGAGCAGTACTTC.

This rearrangement joins TRBV6-2 or TRBV6-3 to TRBJ1-1, with 9 bases lining up with TRBD1. V was pared by 6 bases and J by 4 bases, with 9 bases of the junction left unmatched. In germline, CDR1 is MNHEY, CDR2 SVGEGT. The CDR3 loop spans 15 amino acids. The chain's CDR3 is CASSPAQGAATEAFF. Here the CDR3 DNA reads TGTGCCAGCAGCCCTGCACAGGGGGCGGCCACTGAAGCTTTCTTT.

V is TRBV5-6 and J is TRBJ2-7; 9 bases match TRBD2. This CDR3 spans 14 amino acids. The germline V gene encodes CDR1 SGHDT and CDR2 YYEEEE. V was clipped by 3 bases and J by 3 bases; unmatched bases: 4. This CDR3 reads CASSSLTSGYEQYF. The CDR3 DNA sequence: TGTGCCAGCAGCTCCCTGACTAGCGGCTACGAGCAGTACTTC.

This clone was recorded at least ten times. The chain combines TRBV28 with TRBJ2-1; possibly TRBD1 for D (5 bases). This CDR3 comprises 11 residues. The germline V gene encodes CDR1 MDHEN and CDR2 SYDVKM. Trimming shortened V by 7 bases and J by 8 bases, and 9 bases separated the two germline ends. The CDR3 nucleotides read TGTGCCAGCATCCAGGGCGATGAGCAGTTCTTC. This codes for CASIQGDEQFF.

A remark on this clone: One end of the junction is discordant with germline, which a read error may explain. The rearrangement uses TRBV7-7 and TRBJ2-1; 7 positions agree with TRBD1. CDR3 length: 13 residues. Looked up from germline, CDR1 is SSHAT and CDR2 is FNYEAQ (reference sequence). This chain's CDR3 is CASSFQGGTEQFF. CDR3 coding DNA: TGTGCTAGCAGCTTTCAAGGGGGCACTGAGCAGTTCTTC.

This clone was counted only a few times. The chain joins TRBV6-2 or TRBV6-3 to TRBJ2-4, with a possible D match to TRBD1 (5 bases). CDR3 size: 14 residues. Germline loops: CDR1 MNHEY, CDR2 SVGEGT. V lost 0 bases to trimming and J lost 8 bases, with 11 bases between them. Written as DNA, the CDR3 is TGTGCCAGCAGTTACTCAGCCAGGGTGGACATTCAGTACTTC. Translation gives CASSYSARVDIQYF.

The chain employs TRBV28 and TRBJ2-7, with 9 nucleotides matching TRBD1. The germline CDR1 and CDR2 sequences are MDHEN and SYDVKM. With V trimmed by 0 bases and J by 1 base, 4 bases remained unmatched. This CDR3 is built from 16 residues. Here the CDR3 reads CASSLWWTGDSYEQYF. The CDR3 DNA reads as TGTGCCAGCAGTTTATGGTGGACAGGGGATTCCTACGAGCAGTACTTC. Full variable domain (rest looked up from reference TRBV28 and TRBJ2-7): DVKVTQSSRYLVKRTGEKVFLECVQDMDHENMFWYRQDPGLGLRLIYFSYDVKMKEKGDIPEGYSVSREKKERFSLILESASTNQTSMYLCASSLWWTGDSYEQYFGPGTRLTVT.